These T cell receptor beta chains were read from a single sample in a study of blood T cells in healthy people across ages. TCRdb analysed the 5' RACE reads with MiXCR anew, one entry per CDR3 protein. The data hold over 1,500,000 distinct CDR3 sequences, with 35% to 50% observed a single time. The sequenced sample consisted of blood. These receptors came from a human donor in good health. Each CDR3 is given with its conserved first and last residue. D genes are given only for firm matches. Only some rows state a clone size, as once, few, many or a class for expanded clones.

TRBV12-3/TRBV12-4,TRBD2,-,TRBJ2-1,TGTGCCAGCAACTCATTGGGGAGGGGAGACAATGAGCAGTTCTTC,CASNSLGRGDNEQFF
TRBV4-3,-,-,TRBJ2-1,TGCGCCAGCAGCCAAGGGGGCGGGACAGTCTACAATGAGCAGTTCTTC,CASSQGGGTVYNEQFF
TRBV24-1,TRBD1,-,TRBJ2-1,TGTGGCACCAGTGATCCAGGACAGGGGTGGGTCAATGAGCAGTTCTTC,CGTSDPGQGWVNEQFF
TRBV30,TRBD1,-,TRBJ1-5,TGTGCCTGGCGGGGACAGGCTGATCAGCCCCAGCATTTT,CAWRGQADQPQHF
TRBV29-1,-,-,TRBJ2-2,TGCAGCGTTCGACCTCACCCGGGCACCGGGGAGCTGTTTTTT,CSVRPHPGTGELFF
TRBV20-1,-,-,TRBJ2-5,TGCAGTGCTAGCTCCGGGGTTGGAGAGACCCAGTACTTC,CSASSGVGETQYF
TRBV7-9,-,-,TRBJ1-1,TGTGCCAGCTGGGATTGGGGAAGGACTGAAGCTTTCTTT,CASWDWGRTEAFF
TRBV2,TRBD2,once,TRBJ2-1,TGTGCCAGCAGTGATAGTAGCGGGCTTCGGCAGTTCTTC,CASSDSSGLRQFF
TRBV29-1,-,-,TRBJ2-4,TGCAGCTCGACGGGGCAGTACAATGAGCAGTACTTC,CSSTGQYNEQYF
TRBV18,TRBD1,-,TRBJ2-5,TGTGCCAGCTCAACCCTCGACAGGGTCACGCGCGGGCAGTACTTC,CASSTLDRVTRGQYF
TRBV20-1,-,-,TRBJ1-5,TGCAGTGCTAGAGAAATTAGGGTCGGACAGCCCCAGCATTTT,CSAREIRVGQPQHF
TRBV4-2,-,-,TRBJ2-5,TGTGCCAGCAGCCAAGTTGGGACGAGAGAGACCCAGTACTTC,CASSQVGTRETQYF
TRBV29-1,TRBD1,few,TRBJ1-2,TGCAGCGTAAGACCGACAGGGGACTATGGCTACACCTTC,CSVRPTGDYGYTF
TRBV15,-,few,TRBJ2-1,TGTGCCACCAGCTTACCGGACCAGAGGAACAATGAGCAGTTCTTC,CATSLPDQRNNEQFF
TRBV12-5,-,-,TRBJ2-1,TGTGCTAGTGGTTTGCAACGACAGAGCTCCTACAATGAGCAGTTCTTC,CASGLQRQSSYNEQFF